This T cell receptor beta chain came from a study of PD-1 blockade in classical Hodgkin lymphoma (TCRdb year 2020). As for the study more broadly: Nivolumab dosing was 3 mg/kg intravenously every 2 weeks, continuing until either disease progression or unacceptable toxicity. To define a peripheral blood immune signature of response to PD-1 blockade in classical Hodgkin lymphoma, the study combined TCR beta sequencing with CyTOF.

Results the study describes overall, beyond this receptor: By C4D1, a significant rise was seen in CD4+ TCR diversity but not in CD8+ TCR diversity (p=0.0027 vs p=0.16), and the rise was most apparent among complete responders (p=0.02). Baseline TCR diversity was reported to be lower in newly diagnosed patients than in healthy donors and to be lower still in relapsed/refractory patients. Baseline diversity similar to that of newly diagnosed patients was observed in trial patients achieving complete response, whereas significantly lower diversity was observed in partial responders and progressors. The study was restricted to a single clinical trial cohort, and the causes of repertoire differences, possibly disease activity or prior therapy, were left undefined. Patients starting nivolumab less than 1 year after ASCT had lower diversity and were excluded from later analyses to avoid confounding by immune reconstitution.

Per the publication, the time point label means: cycle 1 day 1 (C1D1), immediately before nivolumab initiation. Relapse after autologous stem cell transplantation had occurred in all trial patients, and cohorts A, B and C were distinguished by prior brentuximab vedotin exposure. CD8+ T cells were purified from thawed PBMCs by magnetic negative selection with a Miltenyi CD8+ T cell isolation kit. The trial cohort was composed of about 58 patients with relapsed/refractory classical Hodgkin lymphoma, for whom complete response, partial response or progressive disease was recorded as best overall response. Trial patients were treated with single-agent nivolumab in the multi-cohort phase II CheckMate 205 trial. An independent review committee assessed best overall response by applying the 2007 International Working Group response criteria. Trial PBMCs were collected just before the start of nivolumab (C1D1) and during therapy at cycle 2 day 1 and cycle 4 day 1. Peripheral blood was collected in 8 mL Vacutainer Cell Preparation Tubes, from which PBMCs were isolated by centrifugation and then cryopreserved. Purified CD4+ and CD8+ fractions were prepared only for cases in which an additional PBMC sample was available. Magnetically labelled cells were removed on LS columns in a quadroMACS separator, and the flow-through was retained as the purified fraction.

From its cysteine to its phenylalanine, the CDR3 spans 13 amino acids. Just CDR3 DNA is preserved here, 39 bases in frame from base 1. CDR1 and CDR2 are read off the germline V gene (reference sequence) as SEHNR and FQNEAQ. The germline ends are 14 bases apart after V is trimmed by 5 bases and J by 7 bases. As regards this clone: The antigen it binds to is not known. No base quality values were provided; no much bigger clone lies one nucleotide off.

The Qiagen DNeasy kit was used to extract genomic DNA both from unsorted PBMCs and from the negatively selected CD4+ and CD8+ fractions. TCR beta CDR3 regions were subjected to amplification by immunoSEQ multiplex PCR with primers that anneal to V and J segments. Amplification bias was minimized using a synthetic immune receptor repertoire, and residual bias was removed computationally after sequencing. In the authors' own workflow: Repertoire diversity was quantified as the Shannon entropy index using custom Python scripts. Unsorted, CD4+ and CD8+ repertoires were examined separately, except in combined analyses, for which CD4+ and CD8+ sequences were merged in silico. Clonal expansion was defined as at least a 2-fold frequency increase after treatment relative to C1D1, with a pseudocount of 0.5 for undetected baseline clones. Clones with 0 or 1 copy at C1D1 were defined as singleton clones, while clones with 2 or more copies were defined as non-singleton clones. By matching protein sequences in sorted samples from the same patient, clones expanded in unsorted samples were annotated as CD4+, CD8+ or unknown. Wilcoxon tests on paired samples were used to test changes in diversity from C1D1 to C4D1. TCRdb took over this immuneACCESS table, retaining in-frame rearrangements with V and J assigned. Such tables are incomplete; in checked studies, under half of the missing clones stem from an unresolved V gene, and the remainder is unexplained. V, J and clone size are those of that table, while D and trimming were read from the DNA. This sample gives roughly 28,000 clones in total; 88% of them show up just once. 6% to 8% of the sample is taken by the ten largest.

The chain joins TRBV7-9 to TRBJ1-1; perhaps TRBD1 is the D gene, with 6 bases matching. The origin of this receptor is a human donor with classical Hodgkin lymphoma. The source material was CD8+ T cells from blood, sampled at baseline. The CDR3 protein is CASSELTGFEAFF. The DNA sequence reads TGTGCCAGCAGCGAATTGACAGGATTTGAAGCTTTCTTT.